This T cell receptor (beta chain) emerged from a study of T cells in Graves' hyperthyroidism and ophthalmopathy. This clonotype was recorded at least ten times. TCR beta CDR3 regions were amplified from RNA. Primed by the HTBI set, a first-round RT-PCR was run on the TCR CDR3. Using its own MiXCR run on the multiplex PCR reads, TCRdb lists one record per CDR3 protein. The data contain under 400,000 distinct CDR3 sequences, about 20% of them singletons. Looked up from germline, CDR1 is SGHTA and CDR2 is FQGTGA. The CDR3 has 13 residues. Trimming cost V 5 bases and J 5 bases, with 11 bases left between them.

V is TRBV7-3 and J is TRBJ2-3; a possible D gene is TRBD2 (6 bases). The sequenced sample was blood. This receptor was obtained from a woman aged 45-60 years with Graves' hyperthyroidism. CDR3: CASSPPGEDTQYF. The CDR3, as DNA: TGTGCCAGCAGCCCCCCGGGGGAAGATACGCAGTATTTT.